The next 8 T cell receptor beta chains were all read from a single sample in a study of blood T cell repertoires in COVID-19 (dated by TCRdb to the early 2020s). Library preparation employed the immunoSEQ multiplex PCR assay. This immuneACCESS table, as held by TCRdb, lists in-frame sequences with V and J called but not all clones. Of the missing ones, under half trace to an unresolved V gene in checked studies; the others have no known cause. This sample has some 390,000 clones in its table, and around nine tenths of those were observed once. Clones ranked in the top ten supply over 2.5% of the sample. The sample taken for sequencing was peripheral blood. These TCRs come from a human donor in a cohort sampled during active COVID-19.

The J gene is TRBJ2-1, the V gene TRBV2; 9 bases are a match to TRBD2. In germline, CDR1 is SNHLY, CDR2 FYNNEI. The CDR3 consists of 15 residues. V trimming: 7 bases; J trimming: 0 bases; junction bases outside the gene matches: 4. The chain's CDR3 is CASTLAGSSYNEQFF. In DNA, the CDR3 is TGTGCCAGCACCCTAGCGGGGAGCTCCTACAATGAGCAGTTCTTC.

The V and J genes are TRBV30 and TRBJ1-5, with 11 positions matching TRBD1. V trimming: 3 bases; J trimming: 7 bases; junction bases outside the gene matches: 5. The germline gives CDR1 GTSNPN, CDR2 SVGIG (reference sequence). This CDR3 spans 14 amino acids. The chain's CDR3 is CAWSRDRGRQPQHF. CDR3 nucleotide sequence: TGTGCCTGGAGCCGGGACAGGGGGAGACAGCCCCAGCATTTT.

This clone appeared once. One end of the junction is discordant with germline, which a read error may explain. This sequence joins TRBV11-2 and TRBJ2-1, with D possibly being TRBD2 (5 bases). The length of the CDR3 is 13 residues. CDR1 is SGHAT, CDR2 FQNNGV, per germline. The DNA of the CDR3 is TGTGCCAGCAGCTTAAACGAGCGGACGCCTCAGATCTTC. Amino acids: CASSLNERTPQIF.

DNA of the CDR3: TGTGCCTGGAGGCGCGTGCGGGAGGGCATTGAGCAGTTCTTC. Its translation: CAWRRVREGIEQFF. The gene calls are TRBV30 and TRBJ2-1; 9 nucleotides match TRBD2. With 3 bases clipped from V and 9 bases from J, the junction kept 9 bases outside the gene matches. Looked up from germline, CDR1 is GTSNPN and CDR2 is SVGIG (reference sequence). The length of the CDR3 is 14 residues.

The rearrangement links TRBV30 to TRBJ1-4; 9 bases are a match to TRBD1. CDR3 length: 14 residues. Germline loops: CDR1 GTSNPN, CDR2 SVGIG (reference sequence). The ends lost 2 bases at V and 6 bases at J; junction bases unmatched: 4. Written as DNA, the CDR3 is TGTGCCTGGAGTCTGCGGACAGGGGATGAAAAACTGTTTTTT. Its protein product is CAWSLRTGDEKLFF.

The V and J genes are TRBV2 and TRBJ2-2; 7 bases match TRBD2. Germline-derived CDR1 and CDR2 are SNHLY and FYNNEI. The CDR3 contains 15 residues. V lost 4 bases, J lost 7 bases, and 9 bases stayed unmatched. DNA of the CDR3: TGTGCCAGCAGTGTGATTGGGAGGGCCCACGGGGAGCTGTTTTTT. This translates into CASSVIGRAHGELFF.

The J gene is TRBJ2-7, the V gene TRBV6-1, with no clear D. CDR1 and CDR2 (germline): MNHNS, SASEGT. The CDR3 covers 14 residues. The V and J ends lost 3 bases and 4 bases respectively, with 13 bases between them. In nucleotides, the CDR3 is TGTGCCAGCAGTGATGGGCCCCAAGCTTACGAGCAGTACTTC. It codes for CASSDGPQAYEQYF.

The rearrangement uses TRBV11-2 and TRBJ1-2; maybe TRBD1 (6 bases). Germline CDR1 SGHAT, CDR2 FQNNGV. Trimming left V 4 bases short and J 1 base short, with 13 bases between. This CDR3 spans 15 amino acids. CDR3 nucleotides: TGTGCCAGCAGCTATACAGGGCCGATTAACTATGGCTACACCTTC. This codes for CASSYTGPINYGYTF.